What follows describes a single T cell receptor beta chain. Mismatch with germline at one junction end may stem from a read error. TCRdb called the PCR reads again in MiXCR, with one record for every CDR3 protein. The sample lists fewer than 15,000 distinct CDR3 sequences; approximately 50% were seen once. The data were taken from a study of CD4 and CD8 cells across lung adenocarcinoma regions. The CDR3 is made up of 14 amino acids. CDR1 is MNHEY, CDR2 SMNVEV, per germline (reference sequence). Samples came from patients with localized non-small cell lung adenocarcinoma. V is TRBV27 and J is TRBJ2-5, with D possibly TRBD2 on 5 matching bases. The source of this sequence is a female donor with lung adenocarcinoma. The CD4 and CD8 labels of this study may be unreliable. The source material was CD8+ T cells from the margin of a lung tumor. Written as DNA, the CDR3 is TGTGCGAGCAGTTTGGGCGGGTACCCAGATACCCAGTATTTC. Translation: CASSLGGYPDTQYF.